These T cell receptor beta chains were read from a single sample in a study of technical replicates of blood from several donors. The data were produced by immunoSEQ multiplex PCR, yet TCRdb's version contains in-frame clones alone and is incomplete. The data show more than 90,000 clones, with roughly 96% seen just once and about 0.37% held by the top ten. Sequenced sample: T cells isolated from PBMCs. All receptors come from a human donor in good health. Both conserved end residues are part of each CDR3. D genes are given only for firm matches. Not all rows give a size; the values are once, few, many and, for expanded clones, a class.

-,TRBV4-3,-,TRBJ2-5,TGCGCCAGCAGCCAAGAAGGCCCCAGAGGGGAGACCCAGTACTTC,CASSQEGPRGETQYF
-,TRBV28,-,TRBJ2-7,TGTGCCAGCAGTTTTATCACCAGCGGCTCTTCCTACGAGCAGTACTTC,CASSFITSGSSYEQYF
-,TRBV9,-,TRBJ1-1,TGTGCCAGCAGCGTAGAAGGGGGTACCACTGAAGCTTTCTTT,CASSVEGGTTEAFF
-,TRBV5-1,once,TRBJ2-3,TGCGCCATCACCAGAACCCTGACTAGCACAGATACGCAGTATTTT,CAITRTLTSTDTQYF
-,TRBV28,-,TRBJ1-5,TGTGCCAGCAGTATTCGGGCAGGGTTCAATCAGCCCCAGCATTTT,CASSIRAGFNQPQHF
TRBD2,TRBV6-4,-,TRBJ2-3,TGTGCCAGCAGTGAAGCTAGCGGGAGGGCCGATACGCAGTATTTT,CASSEASGRADTQYF
-,TRBV11-3,-,TRBJ2-1,TGTGCCAGCAGCTCGGGACTTGAGCAGTTCTTC,CASSSGLEQFF
TRBD1,TRBV19,-,TRBJ1-4,TGTGCCAGTAGTATCCGGGACAGGCTTTGGGAAAAACTGTTTTTT,CASSIRDRLWEKLFF
TRBD2,TRBV18,-,TRBJ2-1,TGTGCCAGCTCACCAGATCTGTCTAGCGGCCCAACGCGTTACAATGAGCAGTTCTTC,CASSPDLSSGPTRYNEQFF
-,TRBV4-1,-,TRBJ2-1,TGCGCCAGCAGCCAAACCGGGGTGAATAATGAGCAGTTCTTC,CASSQTGVNNEQFF
-,TRBV7-9,once,TRBJ2-6,TGTGCCAGCAGCTTATCGGGTTACTCTGGGGCCAACGTCCTGACTTTC,CASSLSGYSGANVLTF
TRBD2,TRBV7-3,-,TRBJ2-1,TGTGCCAGCAGCTTGGGACTAGCTGGAAATGAGCAGTTCTTC,CASSLGLAGNEQFF
TRBD1,TRBV28,-,TRBJ1-1,TGTGCCAGCAGCCCCGGGACAGGGTCCACTGAAGCTTTCTTT,CASSPGTGSTEAFF
-,TRBV27,once,TRBJ2-7,TGTGCCAGCAGTCATACGGGCTCCTACGAGCAGTACTTC,CASSHTGSYEQYF
TRBD1,TRBV4-2,-,TRBJ2-7,TGTGCCAGCAGCCAGGCTGGACAGGGGGCCAAGGAGCAGTACTTC,CASSQAGQGAKEQYF
TRBD1,TRBV6-6,-,TRBJ2-7,TGTGCCGGCCGGGACAGCCATTCCTACGAGCAGTACTTC,CAGRDSHSYEQYF
-,TRBV7-6,-,TRBJ1-1,TGTGCCAGCAGCTCCGACAGAAACACTGAAGCTTTCTTT,CASSSDRNTEAFF
TRBD1,TRBV5-5,-,TRBJ2-7,TGTGCCAGCAGCTCCAGGGACAGGGTAGCTGGGGTGTCCTACGAGCAGTACTTC,CASSSRDRVAGVSYEQYF
TRBD2,TRBV11-3,once,TRBJ2-7,TGTGCCAGCCGCTCGCTAGCGGGGAGCTCCTACGAGCAGTACTTC,CASRSLAGSSYEQYF
-,TRBV9,-,TRBJ2-3,TGTGCCAGCAGCGTAGGCCAGGGAGATACGCAGTATTTT,CASSVGQGDTQYF
TRBD1,TRBV27,-,TRBJ2-7,TGTGCCAGCAGTTTCGGGGGACAGGGGACCGAGCAGTACTTC,CASSFGGQGTEQYF
-,TRBV2,-,TRBJ1-6,TGTGCCAGCATTGTCACTTACAGGGAAGTCTCACCCCTCCACTTT,CASIVTYREVSPLHF
-,TRBV2,-,TRBJ2-5,TGTGCCAGCAGTGATCCGGGTAGCCAAGAGACCCAGTACTTC,CASSDPGSQETQYF
-,TRBV7-2,-,TRBJ2-1,TGTGCCAGCAATAAAGTAGATCGCAATGAGCAGTTCTTC,CASNKVDRNEQFF